The clone carrying this T cell receptor (beta chain) appeared a few times. Its target is unknown. The sample belongs to a study of T-cell reconstitution after alpha-beta-depleted transplantation in children. The TCRbeta library incorporated unique molecular identifiers. TCRdb processed the PCR reads anew with MiXCR; each CDR3 protein has one entry. Among 200,000 to 250,000 distinct CDR3 sequences listed, about 8.7% were seen once. Study conclusions and caveats: It was reported that alpha-beta T cells came from several hundred expanded graft clones (about two months after transplant).

The clonotype was recovered from a male patient under 10 years old who had a stem cell transplant for acute myeloid leukemia, so the T cells may come from the graft donor. Sequences were derived from PBMCs, mostly from graft donor cells, sampled 360 days after TCRalphabeta/CD19-depleted stem cell transplant.

The CDR3 bases are TGCAGCGTCCTAGGGGTTGCGGTCTCCTACAATGAGCAGTTCTTC. The encoded protein is CSVLGVAVSYNEQFF. The chain combines TRBV29-1 with TRBJ2-1; D is possibly TRBD1 (5 bases). Germline V gene lookup returns CDR1 SQVTM and CDR2 ANQGSEA. V was shortened by 6 bases and J by 0 bases, with 15 bases between the two germline ends. This CDR3 region has 15 residues.